This T cell receptor beta chain was observed in a study of shared clonotypes between healthy human individuals. Assay: immunoSEQ multiplex PCR; the TCRdb copy retains only in-frame clones and omits some. The sample lists 2 million to 2.5 million clones; about 94% were seen once. CD8 cells classed as naive were CD45RO-negative and positively selected for CCR7, excluding terminally differentiated effector memory CD45RA+ cells. The CDR3 is made up of 18 amino acids. The germline CDR1 and CDR2 sequences are SGHNT and YENEEA. Trimming cost V 5 bases and J 2 bases; bases outside gene matches: 13. Sequencing was performed on naive CD8+ T cells sorted from blood. The chain employs TRBV11-3 and TRBJ2-2; 8 bases agree with TRBD1. The source of this sequence is a young man in good health. The CDR3 DNA reads TGTGCCAGCAGCCCCTTCCCCACAGGGGGTAGAAACACCGGGGAGCTGTTTTTT. Amino acid sequence: CASSPFPTGGRNTGELFF.